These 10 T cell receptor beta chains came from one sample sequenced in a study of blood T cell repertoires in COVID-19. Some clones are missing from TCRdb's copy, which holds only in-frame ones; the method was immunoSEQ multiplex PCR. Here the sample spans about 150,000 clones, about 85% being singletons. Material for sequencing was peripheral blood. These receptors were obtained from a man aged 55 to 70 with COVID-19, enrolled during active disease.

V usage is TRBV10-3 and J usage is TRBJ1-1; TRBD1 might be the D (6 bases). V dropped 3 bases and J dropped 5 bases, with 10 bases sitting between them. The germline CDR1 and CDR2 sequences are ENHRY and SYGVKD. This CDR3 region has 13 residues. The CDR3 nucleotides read TGTGCCATCAGTGACAGGGGTGGAACTGAAGCTTTCTTT. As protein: CAISDRGGTEAFF.

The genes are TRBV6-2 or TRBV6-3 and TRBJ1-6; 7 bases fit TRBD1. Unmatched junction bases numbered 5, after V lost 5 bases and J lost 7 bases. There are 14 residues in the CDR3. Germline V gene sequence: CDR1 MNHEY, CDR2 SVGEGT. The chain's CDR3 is CASSTGQLNSPLHF. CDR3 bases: TGTGCCAGCAGTACGGGACAGTTAAATTCACCCCTCCACTTT.

The DNA of the CDR3 is TGTGCCAGCAGTGCCCGACAGGGATACAATCAGCCCCAGCATTTT. Amino acid sequence: CASSARQGYNQPQHF. The V and J genes are TRBV28 and TRBJ1-5, with 7 bases aligning to TRBD1. CDR1 and CDR2 from the germline V gene are MDHEN and SYDVKM. The CDR3 totals 15 residues. V shed 5 bases and J 3 bases; nucleotides not matched to a gene: 7.

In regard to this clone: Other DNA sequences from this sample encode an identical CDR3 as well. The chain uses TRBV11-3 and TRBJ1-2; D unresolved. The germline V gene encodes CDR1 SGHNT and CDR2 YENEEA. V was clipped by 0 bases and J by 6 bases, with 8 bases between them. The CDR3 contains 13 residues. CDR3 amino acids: CASSLEAEDGYTF. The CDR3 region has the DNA TGTGCCAGCAGCTTAGAGGCCGAGGATGGCTACACCTTC.

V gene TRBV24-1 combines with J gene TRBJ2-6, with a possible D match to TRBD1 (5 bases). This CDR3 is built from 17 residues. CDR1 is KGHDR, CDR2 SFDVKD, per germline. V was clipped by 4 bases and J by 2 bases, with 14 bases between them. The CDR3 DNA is TGTGCCACCAGTGAGAAGCAGGGCCTCGCTGGGGCCAACGTCCTGACTTTC. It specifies CATSEKQGLAGANVLTF.

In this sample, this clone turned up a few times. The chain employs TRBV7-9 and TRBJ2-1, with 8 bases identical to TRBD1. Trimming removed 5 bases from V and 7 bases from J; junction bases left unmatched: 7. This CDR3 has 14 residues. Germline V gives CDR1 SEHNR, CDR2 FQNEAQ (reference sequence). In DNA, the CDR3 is TGTGCCAGCAGCAAAGACAGGGGACCTAATGAGCAGTTCTTC. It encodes CASSKDRGPNEQFF.

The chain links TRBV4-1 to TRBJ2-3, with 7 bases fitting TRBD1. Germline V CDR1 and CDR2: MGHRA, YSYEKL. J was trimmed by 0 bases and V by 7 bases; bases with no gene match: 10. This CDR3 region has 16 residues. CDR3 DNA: TGCGCCAGCACCCTACAGGGGATTTCTAGCACAGATACGCAGTATTTT. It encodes CASTLQGISSTDTQYF.

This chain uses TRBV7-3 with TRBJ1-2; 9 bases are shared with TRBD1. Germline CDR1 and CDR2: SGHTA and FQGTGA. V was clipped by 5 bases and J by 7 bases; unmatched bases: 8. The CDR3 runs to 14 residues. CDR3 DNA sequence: TGTGCCAGCAGCCCGGGACAGGGCCAGAGTGGCTACACCTTC. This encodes CASSPGQGQSGYTF.

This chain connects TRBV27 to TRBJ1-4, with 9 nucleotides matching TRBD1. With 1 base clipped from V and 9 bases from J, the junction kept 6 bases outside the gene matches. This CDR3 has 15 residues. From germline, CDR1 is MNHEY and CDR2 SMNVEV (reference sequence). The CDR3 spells CASSLFTGGRKKLFF. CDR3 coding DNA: TGTGCCAGCAGTTTATTTACAGGGGGCCGGAAAAAACTGTTTTTT.

The CDR3 bases are TGTGCCAGCAGTGCTTACAATGAGCAGTTCTTC. Protein sequence: CASSAYNEQFF. V usage is TRBV2 and J usage is TRBJ2-1; D not certain. The V end was cut by 4 bases, the J end by 4 bases, with 2 bases between. Germline V gene data show CDR1 as SNHLY and CDR2 as FYNNEI. The CDR3 consists of 11 residues.